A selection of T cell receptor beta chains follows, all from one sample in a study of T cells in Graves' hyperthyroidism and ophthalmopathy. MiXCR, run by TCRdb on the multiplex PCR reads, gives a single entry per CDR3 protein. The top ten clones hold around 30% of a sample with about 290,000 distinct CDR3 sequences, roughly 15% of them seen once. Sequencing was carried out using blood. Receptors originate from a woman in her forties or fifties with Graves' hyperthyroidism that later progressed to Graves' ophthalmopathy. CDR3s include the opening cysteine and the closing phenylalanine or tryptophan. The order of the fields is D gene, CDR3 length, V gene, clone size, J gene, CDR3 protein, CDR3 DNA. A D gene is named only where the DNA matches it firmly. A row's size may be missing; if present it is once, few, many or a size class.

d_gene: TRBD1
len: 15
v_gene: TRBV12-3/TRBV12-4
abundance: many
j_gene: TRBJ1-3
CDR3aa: CASSPDRGAGNTIYF
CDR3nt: TGTGCCAGCAGTCCCGACAGGGGGGCGGGAAACACCATATATTTT

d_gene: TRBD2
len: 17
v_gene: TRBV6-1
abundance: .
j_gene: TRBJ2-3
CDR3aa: CASRWTSGDLFTDTQYF
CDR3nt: TGTGCCAGCAGATGGACTAGCGGGGATCTCTTCACAGATACGCAGTATTTT

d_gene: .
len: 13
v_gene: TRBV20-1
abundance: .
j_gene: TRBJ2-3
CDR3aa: CSATPRATDTQYF
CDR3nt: TGCAGTGCTACGCCACGGGCCACAGATACGCAGTATTTT

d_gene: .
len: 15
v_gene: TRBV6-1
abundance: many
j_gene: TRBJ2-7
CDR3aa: CASSLGFRQYSEQYF
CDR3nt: TGTGCCAGCAGTTTGGGGTTCCGACAGTATAGCGAGCAGTACTTC

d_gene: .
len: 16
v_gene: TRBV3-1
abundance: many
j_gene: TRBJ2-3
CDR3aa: CASSQLPITPQYMQYF
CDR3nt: TGTGCCAGCAGCCAACTGCCTATCACACCCCAGTATATGCAGTATTTT

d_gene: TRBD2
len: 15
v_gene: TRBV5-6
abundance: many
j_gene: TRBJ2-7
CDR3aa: CASSLAPSGAYEQYF
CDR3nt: TGTGCCAGCAGCTTGGCCCCTAGCGGAGCCTACGAGCAGTACTTC

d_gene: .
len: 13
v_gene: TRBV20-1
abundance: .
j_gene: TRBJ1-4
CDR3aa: CSAPGETNEKLFF
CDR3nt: TGCAGTGCCCCAGGGGAAACTAATGAAAAACTGTTTTTT

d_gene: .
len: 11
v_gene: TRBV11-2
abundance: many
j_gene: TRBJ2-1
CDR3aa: CASSSLNEQFF
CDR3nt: TGTGCCAGCAGCTCACTTAATGAGCAGTTCTTC

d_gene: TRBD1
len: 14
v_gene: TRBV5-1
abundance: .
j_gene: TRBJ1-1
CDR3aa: CASSLEDRVEGAFF
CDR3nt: TGTGCCAGCAGCTTAGAGGACAGGGTTGAGGGAGCTTTCTTT

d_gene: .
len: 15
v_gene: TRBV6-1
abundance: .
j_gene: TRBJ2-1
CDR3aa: CASRGGRGDYNEQFF
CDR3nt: TGTGCCAGCAGGGGGGGCAGGGGGGACTACAATGAGCAGTTCTTC

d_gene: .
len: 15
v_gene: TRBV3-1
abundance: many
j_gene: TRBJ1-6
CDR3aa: CASSQEPGGNSPLHF
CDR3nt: TGTGCCAGCAGCCAAGAACCGGGGGGCAATTCACCCCTCCACTTT

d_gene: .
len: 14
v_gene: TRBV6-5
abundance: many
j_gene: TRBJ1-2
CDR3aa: CASSYSGDQNGYTF
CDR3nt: TGTGCCAGCAGTTACTCAGGGGACCAGAATGGCTACACCTTC

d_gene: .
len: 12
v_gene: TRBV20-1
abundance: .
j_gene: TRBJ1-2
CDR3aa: CSAAPGRDGYTF
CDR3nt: TGCAGTGCTGCCCCGGGGCGGGATGGCTACACCTTC

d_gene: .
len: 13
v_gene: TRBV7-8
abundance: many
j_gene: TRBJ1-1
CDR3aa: CASSLATNTEAFF
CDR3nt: TGTGCCAGCAGCTTAGCCACCAACACTGAAGCTTTCTTT

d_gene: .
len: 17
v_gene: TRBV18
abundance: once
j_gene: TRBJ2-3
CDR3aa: CASSPSGSLPSTDTQYF
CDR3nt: TGTGCCAGCTCACCATCAGGGTCACTCCCTAGCACAGATACGCAGTATTTT

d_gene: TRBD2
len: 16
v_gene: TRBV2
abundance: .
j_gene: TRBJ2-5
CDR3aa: CASSPSVERGEETQYF
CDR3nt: TGTGCCAGCAGTCCTTCCGTTGAGCGGGGGGAAGAGACCCAGTACTTC

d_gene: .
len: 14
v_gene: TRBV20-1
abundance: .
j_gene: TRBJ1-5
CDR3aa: CSARAGVGNQPQHF
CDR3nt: TGCAGTGCTAGAGCTGGGGTGGGCAATCAGCCCCAGCATTTT

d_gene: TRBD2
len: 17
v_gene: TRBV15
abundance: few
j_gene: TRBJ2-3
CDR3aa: CATSRGTVSGSGDTQYF
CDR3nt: TGTGCCACCAGCAGAGGAACAGTTAGCGGGAGTGGCGATACGCAGTATTTT

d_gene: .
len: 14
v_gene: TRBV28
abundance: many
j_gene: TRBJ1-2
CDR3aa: CASSFEGPTYGYTF
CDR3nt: TGTGCCAGCAGTTTCGAGGGACCGACCTATGGCTACACCTTC

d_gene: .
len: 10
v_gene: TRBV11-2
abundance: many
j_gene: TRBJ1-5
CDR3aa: CASSCLPQHF
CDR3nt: TGTGCCAGCAGCTGTTTACCCCAGCATTTT

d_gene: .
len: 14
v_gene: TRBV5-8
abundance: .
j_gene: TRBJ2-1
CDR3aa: CASSLERQVALQFF
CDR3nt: TGTGCCAGCAGCTTGGAACGACAGGTCGCCCTACAGTTCTTC

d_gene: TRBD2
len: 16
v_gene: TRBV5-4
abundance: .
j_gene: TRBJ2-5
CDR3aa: CASSLTSGGGVETQYF
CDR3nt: TGTGCCAGCAGCTTGACTAGCGGAGGGGGAGTGGAGACCCAGTACTTC

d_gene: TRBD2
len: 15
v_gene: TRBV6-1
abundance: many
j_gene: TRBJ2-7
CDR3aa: CASSPQGGGTYEQYF
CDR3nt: TGTGCCAGCAGTCCCCAGGGCGGGGGTACCTACGAGCAGTACTTC

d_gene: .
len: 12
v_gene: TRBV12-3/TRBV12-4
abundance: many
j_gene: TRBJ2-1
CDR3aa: CASGRTYNEQFF
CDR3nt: TGTGCCTCGGGGCGGACTTACAATGAGCAGTTCTTC

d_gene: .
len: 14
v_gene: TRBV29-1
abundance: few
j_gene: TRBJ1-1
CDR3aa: CSAGAQGRGTEAFF
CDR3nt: TGCAGCGCCGGGGCACAGGGAAGGGGCACTGAAGCTTTCTTT

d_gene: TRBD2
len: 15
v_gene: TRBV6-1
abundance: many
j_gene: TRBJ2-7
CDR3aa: CASSEALAGGFEQYF
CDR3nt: TGTGCCAGCAGTGAAGCGCTAGCGGGAGGGTTCGAGCAGTACTTC

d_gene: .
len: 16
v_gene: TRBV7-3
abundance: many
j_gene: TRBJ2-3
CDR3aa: CASSLIGGGGTDTQYF
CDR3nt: TGTGCCAGCAGCTTAATAGGGGGCGGGGGCACAGATACGCAGTATTTT

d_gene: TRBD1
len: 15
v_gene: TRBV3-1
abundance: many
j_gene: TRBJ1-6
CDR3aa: CASSQAYRGHSPLHF
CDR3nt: TGTGCCAGCAGCCAAGCCTACAGGGGCCATTCACCCCTCCACTTT

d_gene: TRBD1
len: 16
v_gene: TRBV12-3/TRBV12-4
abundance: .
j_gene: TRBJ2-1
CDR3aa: CASSPHLGQGFNEQFF
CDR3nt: TGTGCCAGCAGTCCCCACCTCGGACAGGGGTTCAATGAGCAGTTCTTC

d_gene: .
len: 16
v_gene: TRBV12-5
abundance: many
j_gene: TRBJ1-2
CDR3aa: CASGLVQGATLYGYTF
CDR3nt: TGTGCTAGTGGTTTGGTACAGGGAGCGACCCTTTATGGCTACACCTTC

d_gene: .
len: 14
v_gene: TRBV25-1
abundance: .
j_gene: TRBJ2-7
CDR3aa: CASSGKTDYYEQYF
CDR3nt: TGTGCCAGCAGTGGGAAGACAGACTACTACGAGCAGTACTTC

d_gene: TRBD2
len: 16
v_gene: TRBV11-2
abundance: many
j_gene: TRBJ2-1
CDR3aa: CASSSSSGSPYNEQFF
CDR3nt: TGTGCCAGCAGCTCATCCAGCGGGAGCCCCTACAATGAGCAGTTCTTC

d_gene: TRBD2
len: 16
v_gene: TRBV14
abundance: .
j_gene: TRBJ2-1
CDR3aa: CASSRLAGGGWVEQFF
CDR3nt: TGTGCCAGCAGCCGGCTAGCGGGAGGCGGTTGGGTTGAGCAGTTCTTC

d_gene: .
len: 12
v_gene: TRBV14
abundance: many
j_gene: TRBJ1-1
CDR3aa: CASSLNPGEAFF
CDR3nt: TGTGCCAGCAGCTTGAACCCGGGTGAAGCTTTCTTT

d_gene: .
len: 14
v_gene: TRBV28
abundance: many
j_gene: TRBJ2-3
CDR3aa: CASSFSLAGDTQYF
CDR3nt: TGTGCCAGCAGTTTTAGCCTAGCAGGTGATACGCAGTATTTT

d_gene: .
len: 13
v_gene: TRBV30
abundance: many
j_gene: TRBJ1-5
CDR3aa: CAWARDSNQPQHF
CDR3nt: TGTGCCTGGGCCCGGGATAGCAATCAGCCCCAGCATTTT

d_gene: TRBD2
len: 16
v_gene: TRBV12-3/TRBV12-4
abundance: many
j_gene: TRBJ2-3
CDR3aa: CASRTGTSGNTDTQYF
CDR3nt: TGTGCCAGCAGAACCGGGACTAGCGGAAACACAGATACGCAGTATTTT

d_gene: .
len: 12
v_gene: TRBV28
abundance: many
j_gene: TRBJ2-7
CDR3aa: CASRDAGAEQYF
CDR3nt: TGTGCCAGCCGTGACGCAGGAGCCGAGCAGTACTTC

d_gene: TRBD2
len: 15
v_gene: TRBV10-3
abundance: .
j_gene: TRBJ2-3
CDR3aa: CAISKRTSGRDTQYF
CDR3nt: TGTGCCATCAGTAAGAGGACTAGCGGGAGGGATACGCAGTATTTT

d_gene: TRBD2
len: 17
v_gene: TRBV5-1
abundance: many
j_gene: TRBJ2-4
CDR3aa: CASRPRLAGGPQNIQYF
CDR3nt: TGCGCCAGCAGGCCACGACTAGCGGGAGGGCCCCAAAACATTCAGTACTTC

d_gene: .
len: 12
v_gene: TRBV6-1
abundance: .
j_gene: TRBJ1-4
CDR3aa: CASGEKVEKLFF
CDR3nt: TGTGCCAGCGGCGAGAAGGTTGAAAAACTGTTTTTT

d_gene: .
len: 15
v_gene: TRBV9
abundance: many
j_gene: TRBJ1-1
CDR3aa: CASSGRGRSGTEAFF
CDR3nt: TGTGCCAGCAGCGGCCGGGGCAGGTCTGGCACTGAAGCTTTCTTT

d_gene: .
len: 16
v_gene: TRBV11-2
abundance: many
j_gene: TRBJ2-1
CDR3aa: CASSLVAQRYLNEQFF
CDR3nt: TGTGCCAGCAGCTTAGTGGCTCAGCGGTATCTGAATGAGCAGTTCTTC

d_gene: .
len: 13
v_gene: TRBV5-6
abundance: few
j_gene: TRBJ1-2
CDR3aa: CASSPGRSYGYTF
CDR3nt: TGTGCCAGCAGCCCTGGACGGAGCTATGGCTACACCTTC

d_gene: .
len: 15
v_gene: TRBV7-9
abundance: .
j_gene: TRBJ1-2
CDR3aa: CASSLAGAHHYGYTF
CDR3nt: TGTGCCAGCAGCTTAGCAGGGGCCCATCACTATGGCTACACCTTC

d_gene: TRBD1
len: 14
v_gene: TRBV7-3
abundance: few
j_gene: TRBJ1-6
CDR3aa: CASSTTGTGTPLHF
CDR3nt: TGTGCCAGCAGCACAACCGGGACAGGGACACCCCTCCACTTT

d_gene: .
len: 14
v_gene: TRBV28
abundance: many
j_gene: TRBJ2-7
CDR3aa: CASSRVGGSYEQYF
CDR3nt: TGTGCCAGCAGCCGCGTCGGAGGGTCCTACGAGCAGTACTTC

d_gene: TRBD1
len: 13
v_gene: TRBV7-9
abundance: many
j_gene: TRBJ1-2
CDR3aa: CASSFGQEYGYTF
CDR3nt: TGTGCCAGCAGCTTTGGACAGGAGTATGGCTACACCTTC

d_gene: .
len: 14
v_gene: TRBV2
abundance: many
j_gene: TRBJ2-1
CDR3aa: CASRNRVGTDEQFF
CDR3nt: TGTGCCAGCAGAAACAGGGTGGGCACGGATGAGCAGTTCTTC